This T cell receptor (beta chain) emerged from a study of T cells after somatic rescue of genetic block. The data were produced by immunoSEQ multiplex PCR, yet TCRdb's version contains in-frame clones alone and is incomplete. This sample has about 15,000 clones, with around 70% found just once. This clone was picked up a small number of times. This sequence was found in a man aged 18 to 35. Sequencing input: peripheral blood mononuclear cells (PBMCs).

The DNA for the CDR3 is TGTGCCAGCAGCGCGGGACTAGCGGGGGATCACTACGAGCAGTACTTC. Translation: CASSAGLAGDHYEQYF. The gene calls are TRBV5-4 and TRBJ2-7, with TRBD2 matching over 14 bases. The CDR3 extends over 16 amino acids. Trimming removed 4 bases from V and 3 bases from J; junction bases left unmatched: 6. Germline V gene sequence: CDR1 SGHNT, CDR2 YYREEE (reference sequence).